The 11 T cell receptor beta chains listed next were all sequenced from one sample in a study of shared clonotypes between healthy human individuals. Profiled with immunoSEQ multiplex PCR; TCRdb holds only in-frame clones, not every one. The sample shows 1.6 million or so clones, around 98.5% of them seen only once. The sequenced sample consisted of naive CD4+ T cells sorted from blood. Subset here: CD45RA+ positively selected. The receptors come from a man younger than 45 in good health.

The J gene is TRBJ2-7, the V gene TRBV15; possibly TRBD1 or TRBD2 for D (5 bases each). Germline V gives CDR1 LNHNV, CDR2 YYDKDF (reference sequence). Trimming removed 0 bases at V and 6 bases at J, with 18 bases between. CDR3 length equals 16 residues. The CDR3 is CATSRDRLAGTSEQYF. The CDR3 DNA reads TGTGCCACCAGCAGAGATCGTCTAGCAGGGACGTCCGAGCAGTACTTC.

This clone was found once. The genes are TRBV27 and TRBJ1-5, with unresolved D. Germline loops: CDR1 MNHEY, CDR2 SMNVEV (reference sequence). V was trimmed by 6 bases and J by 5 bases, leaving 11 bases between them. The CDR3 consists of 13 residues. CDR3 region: CASRVREDQPQHF. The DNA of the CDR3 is TGTGCCAGCAGAGTAAGGGAGGATCAGCCCCAGCATTTT.

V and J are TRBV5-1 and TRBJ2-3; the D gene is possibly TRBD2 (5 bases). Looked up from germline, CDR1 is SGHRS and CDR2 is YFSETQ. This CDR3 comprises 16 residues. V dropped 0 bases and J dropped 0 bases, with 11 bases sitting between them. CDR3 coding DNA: TGCGCCAGCAGCTTGGGTGTGGAGCGGAGCACAGATACGCAGTATTTT. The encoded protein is CASSLGVERSTDTQYF.

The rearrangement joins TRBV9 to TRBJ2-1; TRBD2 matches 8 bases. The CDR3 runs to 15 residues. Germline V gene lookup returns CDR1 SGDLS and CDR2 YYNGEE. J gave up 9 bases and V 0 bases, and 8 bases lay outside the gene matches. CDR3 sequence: CASSVETGGPSEQFF. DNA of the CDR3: TGTGCCAGCAGCGTAGAGACGGGAGGGCCCAGTGAGCAGTTCTTC. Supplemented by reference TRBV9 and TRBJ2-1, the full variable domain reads DSGVTQTPKHLITATGQRVTLRCSPRSGDLSVYWYQQSLDQGLQFLIQYYNGEERAKGNILERFSAQQFPDLHSELNLSSLELGDSALYFCASSVETGGPSEQFFGPGTRLTVL.

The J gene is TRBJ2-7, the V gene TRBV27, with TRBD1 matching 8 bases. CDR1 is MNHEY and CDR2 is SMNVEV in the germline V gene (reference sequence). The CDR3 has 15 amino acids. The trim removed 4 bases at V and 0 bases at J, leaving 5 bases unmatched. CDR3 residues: CASSWGQDLSYEQYF. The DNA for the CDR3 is TGTGCCAGCAGTTGGGGACAGGATCTCTCCTACGAGCAGTACTTC.

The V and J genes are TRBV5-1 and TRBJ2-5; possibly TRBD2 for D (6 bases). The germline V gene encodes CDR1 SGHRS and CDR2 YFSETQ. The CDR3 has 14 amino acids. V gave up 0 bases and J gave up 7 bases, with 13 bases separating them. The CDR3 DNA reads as TGCGCCAGCAGCTTGGCCCAAAAGGAGGGGACCCAGTACTTC. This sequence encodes CASSLAQKEGTQYF. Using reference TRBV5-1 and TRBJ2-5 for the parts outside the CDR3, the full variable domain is KAGVTQTPRYLIKTRGQQVTLSCSPISGHRSVSWYQQTPGQGLQFLFEYFSETQRNKGNFPGRFSGRQFSNSRSEMNVSTLELGDSALYLCASSLAQKEGTQYFGPGTRLLVL.

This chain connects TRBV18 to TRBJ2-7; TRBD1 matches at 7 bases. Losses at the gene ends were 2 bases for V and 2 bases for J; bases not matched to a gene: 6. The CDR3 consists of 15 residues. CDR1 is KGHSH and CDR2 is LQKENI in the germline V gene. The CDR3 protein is CASSPTIDRAYEQYF. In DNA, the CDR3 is TGTGCCAGCTCACCAACTATCGACAGGGCCTACGAGCAGTACTTC.

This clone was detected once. CDR3 sequence (DNA): TGTGCCAGCAGTGTTTACTCATTCGCGCAGCCCCAGCATTTT. Its translation: CASSVYSFAQPQHF. This chain uses TRBV2 with TRBJ1-5; D gene uncertain. Per the germline V gene, CDR1 is SNHLY and CDR2 is FYNNEI. The CDR3 is made up of 14 amino acids. The V end was cut by 4 bases, the J end by 7 bases, with 14 bases between. Full variable domain (missing parts from reference TRBV2 and TRBJ1-5): EPEVTQTPSHQVTQMGQEVILRCVPISNHLYFYWYRQILGQKVEFLVSFYNNEISEKSEIFDDQFSVERPDGSNFTLKIRSTKLEDSAMYFCASSVYSFAQPQHFGDGTRLSIL.

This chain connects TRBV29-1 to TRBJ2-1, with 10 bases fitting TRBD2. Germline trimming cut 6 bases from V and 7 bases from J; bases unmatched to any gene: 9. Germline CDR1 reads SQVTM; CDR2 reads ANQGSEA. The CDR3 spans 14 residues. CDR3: CSVATSGSLNEQFF. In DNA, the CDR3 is TGCAGCGTCGCGACTAGCGGGTCCTTAAATGAGCAGTTCTTC.

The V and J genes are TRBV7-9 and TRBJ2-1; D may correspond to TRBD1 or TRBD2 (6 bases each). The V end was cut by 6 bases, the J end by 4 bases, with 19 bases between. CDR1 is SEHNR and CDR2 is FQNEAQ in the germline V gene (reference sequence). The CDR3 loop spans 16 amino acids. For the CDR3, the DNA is TGTGCCAGCAGGGGACGAGGGGGGATTAGGTACAATGAGCAGTTCTTC. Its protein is CASRGRGGIRYNEQFF.

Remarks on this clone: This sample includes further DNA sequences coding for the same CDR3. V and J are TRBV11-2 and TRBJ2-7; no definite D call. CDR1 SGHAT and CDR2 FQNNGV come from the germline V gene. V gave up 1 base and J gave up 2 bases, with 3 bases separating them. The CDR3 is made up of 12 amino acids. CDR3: CASSLGAYEQYF. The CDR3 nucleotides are TGTGCCAGCAGCTTAGGCGCCTACGAGCAGTACTTC. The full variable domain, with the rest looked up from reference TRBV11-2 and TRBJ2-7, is EAGVAQSPRYKIIEKRQSVAFWCNPISGHATLYWYQQILGQGPKLLIQFQNNGVVDDSQLPKDRFSAERLKGVDSTLKIQPAKLEDSAVYLCASSLGAYEQYFGPGTRLTVT.